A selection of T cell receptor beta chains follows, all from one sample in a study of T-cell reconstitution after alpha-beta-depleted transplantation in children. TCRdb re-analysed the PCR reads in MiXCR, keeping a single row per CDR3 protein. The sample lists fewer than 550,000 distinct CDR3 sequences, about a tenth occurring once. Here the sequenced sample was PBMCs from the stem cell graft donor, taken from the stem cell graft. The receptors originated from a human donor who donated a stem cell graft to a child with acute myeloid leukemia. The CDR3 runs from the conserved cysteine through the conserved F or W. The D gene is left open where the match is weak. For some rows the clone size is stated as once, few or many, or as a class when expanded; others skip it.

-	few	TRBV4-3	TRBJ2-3	CASSQADRATDTQYF	TGCGCCAGCAGCCAAGCAGACAGAGCCACAGATACGCAGTATTTT
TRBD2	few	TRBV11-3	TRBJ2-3	CASSFGTSGAGDTQYF	TGTGCCAGCAGCTTCGGGACTAGCGGGGCCGGAGATACGCAGTATTTT
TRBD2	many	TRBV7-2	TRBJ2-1	CASSLGTRLYNEQFF	TGTGCCAGCAGCTTAGGGACTAGACTCTACAATGAGCAGTTCTTC
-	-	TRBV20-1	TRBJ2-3	CSARDKYPDTQYF	TGCAGTGCTAGAGATAAATACCCAGATACGCAGTATTTT
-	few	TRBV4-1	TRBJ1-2	CASSQEAGEGYGYTF	TGCGCCAGCAGCCAAGAGGCAGGGGAGGGCTATGGCTACACCTTC
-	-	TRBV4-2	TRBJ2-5	CASSQFEAGEGAETQYF	TGTGCCAGCAGCCAATTCGAAGCGGGGGAGGGGGCAGAGACCCAGTACTTC
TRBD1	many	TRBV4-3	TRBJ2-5	CASSPRQGVETQYF	TGCGCCAGCAGCCCGAGACAGGGGGTAGAGACCCAGTACTTC
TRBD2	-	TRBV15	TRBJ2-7	CATSREQGGYYEQYF	TGTGCCACCAGCAGAGAGCAGGGAGGGTACTACGAGCAGTACTTC
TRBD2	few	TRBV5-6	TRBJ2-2	CASSLALSGGHTGELFF	TGTGCCAGCAGCTTGGCTTTATCGGGGGGGCACACCGGGGAGCTGTTTTTT
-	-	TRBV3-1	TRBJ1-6	CASSSSSYNSPLHF	TGTGCCAGCAGCTCGAGCTCCTATAATTCACCCCTCCACTTT
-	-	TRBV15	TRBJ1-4	CATSRVRPSGEKLFF	TGTGCCACCAGCAGAGTAAGACCCTCGGGTGAAAAACTGTTTTTT
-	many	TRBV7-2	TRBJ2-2	CASSSPQLGTTGELFF	TGTGCCAGCAGCTCCCCACAGCTGGGGACCACCGGGGAGCTGTTTTTT
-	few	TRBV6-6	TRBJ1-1	CASRWGTEAFF	TGTGCCAGCCGTTGGGGCACTGAAGCTTTCTTT
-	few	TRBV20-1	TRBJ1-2	CSARDGSNYGYTF	TGCAGTGCTAGAGATGGCAGTAACTATGGCTACACCTTC
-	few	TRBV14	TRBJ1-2	CASSQGFDYGYTF	TGTGCCAGCAGCCAGGGGTTTGACTATGGCTACACCTTC
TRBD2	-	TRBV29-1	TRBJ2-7	CSVEDVTSGAAKQYF	TGCAGCGTTGAAGATGTGACTAGCGGGGCAGCGAAGCAGTACTTC
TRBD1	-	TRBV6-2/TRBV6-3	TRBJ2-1	CASRPGTGRKEQFF	TGTGCCAGCAGGCCCGGGACAGGGCGTAAGGAGCAGTTCTTC
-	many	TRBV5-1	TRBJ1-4	CASSLGVNEKLFF	TGCGCCAGCAGCTTAGGCGTTAATGAAAAACTGTTTTTT
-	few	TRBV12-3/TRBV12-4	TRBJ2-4	CASSLGAVLAKNIQYF	TGTGCCAGCAGTTTGGGGGCGGTACTAGCCAAAAACATTCAGTACTTC
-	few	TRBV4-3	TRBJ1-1	CASSQDGSQGAFF	TGCGCCAGCAGCCAAGACGGTTCACAGGGAGCTTTCTTT
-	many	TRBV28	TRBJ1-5	CANSGLNSNQPQHF	TGTGCCAACTCGGGATTGAATAGCAATCAGCCCCAGCATTTT
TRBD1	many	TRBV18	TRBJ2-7	CASSQTGAYEQYF	TGTGCCAGCTCCCAGACAGGGGCCTACGAGCAGTACTTC
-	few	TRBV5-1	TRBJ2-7	CASSSATASEQYF	TGCGCCAGCAGCTCAGCGACGGCCTCCGAGCAGTACTTC
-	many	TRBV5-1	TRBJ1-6	CASSRTTNSPLHF	TGCGCCAGCAGCAGGACAACAAATTCACCCCTCCACTTT
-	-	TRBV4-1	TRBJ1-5	CASSHPAGSNQPQHF	TGCGCCAGCAGCCACCCTGCGGGGAGCAATCAGCCCCAGCATTTT
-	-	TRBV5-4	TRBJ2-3	CASSLGEIGTDTQYF	TGTGCCAGCAGCTTGGGGGAGATTGGCACAGATACGCAGTATTTT
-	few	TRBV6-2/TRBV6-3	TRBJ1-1	CASSFHPGEAFF	TGTGCCAGCAGTTTCCACCCGGGTGAAGCTTTCTTT
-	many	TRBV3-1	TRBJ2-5	CASSLMETQYF	TGTGCCAGCAGCCTGATGGAGACCCAGTACTTC
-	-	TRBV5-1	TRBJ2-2	CASGEESGSTGELFF	TGCGCCAGCGGGGAAGAGAGCGGATCCACCGGGGAGCTGTTTTTT
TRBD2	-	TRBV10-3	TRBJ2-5	CAIKSGGQETQYF	TGTGCCATCAAAAGCGGGGGACAAGAGACCCAGTACTTC
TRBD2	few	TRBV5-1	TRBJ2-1	CASSRTPLAGGYYNEQFF	TGCGCCAGCAGCAGGACCCCCTTAGCGGGGGGTTATTACAATGAGCAGTTCTTC
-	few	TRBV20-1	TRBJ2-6	CSASLRSSKGGANVLTF	TGCAGTGCTAGTCTAAGGTCCTCCAAAGGGGGGGCCAACGTCCTGACTTTC
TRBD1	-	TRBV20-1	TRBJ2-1	CSADRGNYNEQFF	TGCAGTGCCGACAGGGGGAACTACAATGAGCAGTTCTTC
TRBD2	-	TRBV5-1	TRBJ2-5	CASSIASGGQETQYF	TGCGCCAGCAGCATTGCTAGCGGGGGCCAAGAGACCCAGTACTTC
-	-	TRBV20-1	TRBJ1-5	CSARTANQPQHF	TGCAGTGCCAGGACAGCCAATCAGCCCCAGCATTTT
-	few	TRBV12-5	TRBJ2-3	CASGLASAGTDTQYF	TGTGCTAGTGGTTTGGCTAGCGCGGGCACAGATACGCAGTATTTT
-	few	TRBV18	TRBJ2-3	CASSPGLSWDTQYF	TGTGCCAGCTCCCCTGGACTATCCTGGGATACGCAGTATTTT
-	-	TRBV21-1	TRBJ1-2	CPSSPANYTF	TGTCCCAGCAGCCCCGCGAACTACACCTTC
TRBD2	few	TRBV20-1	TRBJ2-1	CSARVVGLAETEQFF	TGCAGTGCTAGAGTTGTAGGACTAGCGGAAACCGAGCAGTTCTTC
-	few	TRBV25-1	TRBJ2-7	CASSEWGEQYF	TGTGCCAGCAGTGAATGGGGCGAGCAGTACTTC
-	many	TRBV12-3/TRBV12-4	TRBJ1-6	CASSLDNSPLHF	TGTGCCAGCAGTTTAGATAATTCACCCCTCCACTTT
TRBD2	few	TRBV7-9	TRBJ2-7	CASSLPSGPEQYF	TGTGCCAGCAGCTTACCTAGCGGGCCGGAGCAGTACTTC